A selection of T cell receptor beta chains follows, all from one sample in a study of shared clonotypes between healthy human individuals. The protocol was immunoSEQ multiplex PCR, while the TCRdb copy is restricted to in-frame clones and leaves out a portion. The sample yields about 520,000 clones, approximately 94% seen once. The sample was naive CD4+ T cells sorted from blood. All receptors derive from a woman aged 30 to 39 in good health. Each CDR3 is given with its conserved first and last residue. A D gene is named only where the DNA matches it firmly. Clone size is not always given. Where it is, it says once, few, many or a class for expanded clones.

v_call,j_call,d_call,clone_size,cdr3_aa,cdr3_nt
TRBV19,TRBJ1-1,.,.,CASSILSRGRNTEAFF,TGTGCCAGTAGTATATTGAGTCGGGGGAGGAACACTGAAGCTTTCTTT
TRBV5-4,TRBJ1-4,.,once,CAGGTEGGNEKLFF,TGTGCCGGCGGGACGGAGGGGGGTAATGAAAAACTGTTTTTT
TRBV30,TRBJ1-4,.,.,CASVQGSEKLFF,TGTGCCAGCGTCCAGGGAAGCGAAAAACTGTTTTTT
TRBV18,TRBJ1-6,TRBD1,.,CASSNRGSFNSPLHF,TGTGCCAGCTCTAACAGGGGGTCGTTTAATTCACCCCTCCACTTT
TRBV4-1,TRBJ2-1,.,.,CASSQVGGASNEQFF,TGCGCCAGCAGCCAAGTCGGCGGGGCATCCAATGAGCAGTTCTTC
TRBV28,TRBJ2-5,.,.,CASRGVGKVQTQYF,TGTGCCAGCAGGGGGGTGGGGAAGGTTCAGACCCAGTACTTC
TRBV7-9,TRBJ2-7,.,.,CASSNRDHEQYF,TGTGCCAGCAGCAACAGGGACCACGAGCAGTACTTC
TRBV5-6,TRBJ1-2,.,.,CASSFRQASNYGYTF,TGTGCCAGCAGCTTCCGACAGGCATCTAACTATGGCTACACCTTC
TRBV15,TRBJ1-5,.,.,CATSEDLQPQHF,TGTGCCACCAGTGAGGATCTCCAGCCCCAGCATTTT
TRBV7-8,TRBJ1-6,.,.,CASSLAPGVAPLHF,TGTGCCAGCAGCTTAGCCCCGGGGGTGGCACCCCTCCACTTT
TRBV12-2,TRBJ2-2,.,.,CASRLVGVAWTQHTATGELFF,TGTGCAAGTCGCTTAGTGGGGGTAGCGTGGACCCAACACACCGCGACCGGGGAGCTGTTTTTT
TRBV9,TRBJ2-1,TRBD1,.,CASGGGMGQTYNEQFF,TGTGCCAGCGGGGGTGGAATGGGACAGACCTACAATGAGCAGTTCTTC
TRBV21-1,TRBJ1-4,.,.,CASSGAQTGNEKLFF,TGTGCCAGCAGCGGGGCCCAGACAGGGAATGAAAAACTGTTTTTT
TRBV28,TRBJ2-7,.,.,CASSNDPTLEQYF,TGTGCCAGCAGCAATGACCCGACTCTCGAGCAGTACTTC
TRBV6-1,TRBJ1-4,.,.,CASSDKTGDWVNEKLFF,TGTGCCAGCAGTGATAAGACCGGGGACTGGGTTAATGAAAAACTGTTTTTT
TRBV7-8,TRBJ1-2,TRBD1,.,CASSLRTGWGGYTF,TGTGCCAGCAGCTTACGGACAGGTTGGGGAGGCTACACCTTC
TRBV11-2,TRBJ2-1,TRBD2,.,CASSSSGYNEQFF,TGTGCCAGCAGCTCTAGCGGATACAATGAGCAGTTCTTC
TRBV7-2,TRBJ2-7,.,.,CASSIRLGSSYEQYF,TGTGCCAGCAGCATACGACTAGGGAGCTCCTACGAGCAGTACTTC
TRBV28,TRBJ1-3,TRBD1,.,CASRGPGQISGNTIYF,TGTGCCAGCAGGGGCCCGGGACAGATCTCTGGAAACACCATATATTTT
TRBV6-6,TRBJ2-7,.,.,CASSVSSYEQYF,TGTGCCAGCAGTGTCTCCTCCTACGAGCAGTACTTC
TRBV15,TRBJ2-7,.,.,CATSAMGRGVNEQYF,TGTGCCACCAGCGCCATGGGCAGGGGAGTAAACGAGCAGTACTTC
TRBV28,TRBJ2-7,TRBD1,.,CASSLARGQAARSYEQYF,TGTGCCAGCAGTTTAGCCCGAGGACAGGCCGCCCGCTCCTACGAGCAGTACTTC
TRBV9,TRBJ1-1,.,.,CASSASLMNTEAFF,TGTGCCAGCAGCGCCTCGTTGATGAACACTGAAGCTTTCTTT
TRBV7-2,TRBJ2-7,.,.,CASSPFGGLPYEQYF,TGTGCCAGCAGCCCGTTCGGGGGGCTCCCCTACGAGCAGTACTTC
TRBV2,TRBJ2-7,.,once,CASSAGALNEQYF,TGTGCCAGCAGTGCGGGGGCGTTAAACGAGCAGTACTTC
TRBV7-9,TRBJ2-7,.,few,CASSLGGRGHEQYF,TGTGCCAGCAGCCTGGGGGGCAGGGGCCACGAGCAGTACTTC
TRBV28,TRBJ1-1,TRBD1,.,CASSEGQGTTEAFF,TGTGCCAGCAGTGAGGGACAGGGGACGACTGAAGCTTTCTTT
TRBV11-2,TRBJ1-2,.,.,CASSPGPNYGYTF,TGTGCCAGCAGCCCGGGACCGAACTATGGCTACACCTTC
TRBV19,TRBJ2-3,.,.,CASSEDRRTDTQYF,TGTGCCAGTAGTGAGGACCGACGCACAGATACGCAGTATTTT
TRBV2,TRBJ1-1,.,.,CASSVASGAFF,TGTGCCAGCAGTGTGGCCAGCGGGGCTTTCTTT
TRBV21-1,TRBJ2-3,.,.,CASSKDQGGRADTQYF,TGTGCCAGCAGCAAAGATCAGGGAGGACGGGCAGATACGCAGTATTTT
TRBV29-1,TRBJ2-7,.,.,CSVQRAKAGSEQYF,TGCAGCGTACAGCGGGCCAAGGCTGGTTCCGAGCAGTACTTC
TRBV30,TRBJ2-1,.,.,CAWSGWRTVSSYNEQFF,TGTGCCTGGAGTGGATGGAGGACGGTAAGCTCCTACAATGAGCAGTTCTTC
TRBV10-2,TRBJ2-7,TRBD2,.,CASRLAETYEQYF,TGCGCCAGCAGACTAGCGGAGACCTACGAGCAGTACTTC
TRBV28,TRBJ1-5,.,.,CASSTPPTLYSNQPQHF,TGTGCCAGCAGCACTCCCCCGACATTGTATAGCAATCAGCCCCAGCATTTT
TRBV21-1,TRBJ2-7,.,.,CASSSPPAGRIDEQYF,TGTGCCAGCAGCTCTCCCCCAGCGGGAAGGATCGACGAGCAGTACTTC
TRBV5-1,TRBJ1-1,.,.,CASSPPQVNTEAFF,TGCGCCAGCAGCCCACCACAGGTTAACACTGAAGCTTTCTTT
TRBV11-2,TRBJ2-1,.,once,CASSWGSGDPYNEQFF,TGTGCCAGCAGCTGGGGTTCAGGGGACCCCTACAATGAGCAGTTCTTC
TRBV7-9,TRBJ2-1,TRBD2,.,CASSGTSGSWGEQFF,TGTGCCAGCAGCGGGACTAGCGGGAGTTGGGGCGAGCAGTTCTTC
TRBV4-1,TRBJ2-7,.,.,CASSRRRVLRGRNHSYEQYF,TGCGCCAGCAGCCGCCGAAGGGTCCTAAGGGGGAGGAACCACTCCTACGAGCAGTACTTC
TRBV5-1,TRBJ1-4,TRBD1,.,CASSFRQGSGEKLFF,TGCGCCAGCAGCTTCAGACAGGGGAGCGGAGAAAAACTGTTTTTT
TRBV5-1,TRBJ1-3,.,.,CASSETGSGNTIYF,TGCGCCAGCAGCGAAACAGGGAGTGGAAACACCATATATTTT
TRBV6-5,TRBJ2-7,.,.,CASSYSTRARGEQYF,TGTGCCAGCAGTTACTCGACCAGGGCCAGAGGGGAGCAGTACTTC
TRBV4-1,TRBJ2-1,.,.,CASSQRPGTALREQFF,TGCGCCAGCAGCCAGCGGCCCGGGACGGCCCTACGGGAGCAGTTCTTC
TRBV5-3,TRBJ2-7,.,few,CASHYEQYF,TGTGCCTCCCACTACGAGCAGTACTTC
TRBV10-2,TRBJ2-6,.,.,CASIQGVSGANVLTF,TGCGCCAGCATACAGGGAGTCTCTGGGGCCAACGTCCTGACTTTC
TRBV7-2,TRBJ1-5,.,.,CASSLASRMVGNQPQHF,TGTGCCAGCAGCTTAGCTTCGAGGATGGTGGGCAATCAGCCCCAGCATTTT
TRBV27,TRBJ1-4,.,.,CASSLRTTNEKLFF,TGTGCCAGCAGCCTTCGAACAACTAATGAAAAACTGTTTTTT
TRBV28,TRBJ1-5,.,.,CASSFLLDSSNQPQHF,TGTGCCAGCAGTTTTCTCCTGGACAGTAGCAATCAGCCCCAGCATTTT
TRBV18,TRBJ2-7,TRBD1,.,CASSPGQGYREQYF,TGTGCCAGCTCACCGGGACAGGGATACCGCGAGCAGTACTTC
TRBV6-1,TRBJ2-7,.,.,CASSEVFGSSEQYF,TGTGCCAGCAGTGAAGTATTCGGCAGTAGCGAGCAGTACTTC
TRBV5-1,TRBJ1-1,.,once,CASRARGGTEAFF,TGCGCCAGCCGCGCCAGGGGAGGGACTGAAGCTTTCTTT
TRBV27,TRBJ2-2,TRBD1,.,CASRRTGDGTGELFF,TGTGCCAGCAGACGGACAGGGGACGGCACCGGGGAGCTGTTTTTT
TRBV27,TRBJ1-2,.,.,CASSLSPGGSPSFDGYTF,TGTGCCAGCAGTTTATCGCCTGGAGGGTCGCCCAGTTTCGATGGCTACACCTTC
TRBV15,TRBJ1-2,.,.,CATSRDQGIGYGYTF,TGTGCCACCAGCAGAGATCAAGGGATCGGCTATGGCTACACCTTC
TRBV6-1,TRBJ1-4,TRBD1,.,CATSGGGNEKLFF,TGTGCCACCTCAGGGGGGGGTAATGAAAAACTGTTTTTT
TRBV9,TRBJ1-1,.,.,CASSVVGTMNTEAFF,TGTGCCAGCAGCGTAGTCGGCACGATGAACACTGAAGCTTTCTTT
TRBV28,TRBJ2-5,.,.,CASSLADWETQYF,TGTGCCAGCAGTTTAGCCGATTGGGAGACCCAGTACTTC
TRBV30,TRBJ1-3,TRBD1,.,CACQIGTGGNTIYF,TGTGCCTGCCAAATCGGGACAGGGGGAAACACCATATATTTT